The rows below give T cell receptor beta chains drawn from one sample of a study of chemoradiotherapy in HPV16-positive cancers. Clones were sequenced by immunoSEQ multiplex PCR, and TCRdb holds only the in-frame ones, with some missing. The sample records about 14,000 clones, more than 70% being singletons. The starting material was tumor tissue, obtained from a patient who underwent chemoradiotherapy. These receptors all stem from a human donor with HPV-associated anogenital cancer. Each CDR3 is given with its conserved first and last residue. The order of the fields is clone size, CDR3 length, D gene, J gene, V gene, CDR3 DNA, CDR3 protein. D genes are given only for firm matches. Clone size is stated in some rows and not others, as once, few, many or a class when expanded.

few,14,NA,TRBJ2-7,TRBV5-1,TGCGCCAGCAGCTTGTTCAGGAGCTCCTACGAGCAGTACTTC,CASSLFRSSYEQYF
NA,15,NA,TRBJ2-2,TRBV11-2,TGTGCCAGCAGCTTGACCGCCACGAACACCGGGGAGCTGTTTTTT,CASSLTATNTGELFF
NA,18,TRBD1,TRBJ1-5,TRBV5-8,TGTGCCAGCAAACCGACCGGGACAGGGGGTTATAGCAATCAGCCCCAGCATTTT,CASKPTGTGGYSNQPQHF
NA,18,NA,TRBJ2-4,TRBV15,TGTGCCACCAGCAGAGTCCTCTTAAGCGCAGAGGCCAAAAACATTCAGTACTTC,CATSRVLLSAEAKNIQYF
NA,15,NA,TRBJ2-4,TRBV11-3,TGTGCCAGCACCAAAGGGGGGGGCCGAGGGAACATTCAGTACTTC,CASTKGGGRGNIQYF
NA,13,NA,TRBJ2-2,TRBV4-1,TGCGCCAGCAGCCAAGGAAACACCGGGGAGCTGTTTTTT,CASSQGNTGELFF
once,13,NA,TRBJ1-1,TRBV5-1,TGCGCCAGCAGCTTAAGGGCGAACACTGAAGCTTTCTTT,CASSLRANTEAFF
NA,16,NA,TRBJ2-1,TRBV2,TGTGCCAGCAACACTCTTGAGACTCCCTCCGGCCATGAGCAGTTCTTC,CASNTLETPSGHEQFF
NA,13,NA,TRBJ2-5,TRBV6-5,TGTGCCAGCAGTCGTCACGCCCAAGAGACCCAGTACTTC,CASSRHAQETQYF
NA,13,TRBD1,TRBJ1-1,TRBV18,TGTGCCAGCTCACCACAGACAGGGGACGAGGCTTTCTTT,CASSPQTGDEAFF
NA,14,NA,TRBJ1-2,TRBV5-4,TGTGCCAGCAGCAAGGGACAAAAAAACTATGGCTACACCTTC,CASSKGQKNYGYTF
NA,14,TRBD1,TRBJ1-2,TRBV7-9,TGTGCCAGCAGCCCGCAAGACAGGGCGGGTGGCTACACCTTC,CASSPQDRAGGYTF
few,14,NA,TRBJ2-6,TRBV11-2,TGTGCCAGCAGCTCTGGAACCGGGGCCAACGTCCTGACTTTC,CASSSGTGANVLTF
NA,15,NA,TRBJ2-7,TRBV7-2,TGTGCCAGCAGCTTAGGGGGTCCGGATTCCTACGAGCAGTACTTC,CASSLGGPDSYEQYF